One sample yielded the 10 T cell receptor beta chains listed below, sequenced in a study of graft-versus-host responses after intestinal transplantation. The repertoire was sequenced with immunoSEQ multiplex PCR; TCRdb's copy has only in-frame clones and lacks some. Of 85,000 to 110,000 clones in the sample, 80% to 95% are singletons; the top ten hold approximately 1.2%. The antigens of these receptors remain unknown. The material was unstimulated CD8+ T cells sorted from spleen or lymph node cells, obtained before intestinal transplant. These receptors were obtained from a human donor who received an intestinal transplant.

The rearrangement uses TRBV9 and TRBJ2-5; TRBD1 aligns across 9 bases. The J segment lost 1 base and the V segment lost 2 bases, leaving 3 bases of the junction unmatched. The CDR3 loop spans 15 amino acids. Germline assignment: CDR1 SGDLS and CDR2 YYNGEE. The CDR3 reads CASSVGTGPQETQYF. Here the CDR3 DNA reads TGTGCCAGCAGCGTCGGGACAGGGCCCCAAGAGACCCAGTACTTC.

J is TRBJ2-7 and V is TRBV30; no clear D. CDR3 length: 11 residues. CDR1 GTSNPN and CDR2 SVGIG come from the germline V gene (reference sequence). The V and J ends lost 1 base and 3 bases respectively, with 4 bases between them. CDR3 coding DNA: TGTGCCTGGAGTGGGGTCTACGAGCAGTACTTC. Protein: CAWSGVYEQYF.

V gene TRBV19 combines with J gene TRBJ2-2, with 9 bases fitting TRBD2. Germline lookup yields CDR1 LNHDA and CDR2 SQIVND (reference sequence). The CDR3 spans 15 residues. The junction had 7 bases not matched to a gene; V was cut back by 6 bases and J by 5 bases. The CDR3 region has the DNA TGTGCCAGTAGAGTTACTAGCGGGTGGACCGGGGAGCTGTTTTTT. Translation: CASRVTSGWTGELFF.

CDR3 coding DNA: TGTGCCAGCAGCCAAACGGACAAAGAGACCCAGTACTTC. Residues: CASSQTDKETQYF. The chain links TRBV11-3 to TRBJ2-5, with D maybe TRBD1 (5 bases). Trimming left V 5 bases short and J 3 bases short, with 10 bases between. CDR1 and CDR2 from the germline V gene are SGHNT and YENEEA. This CDR3 is 13 amino acids long.

CDR3 loop: CASRPPTSNEKLFF. As DNA, the CDR3 is TGTGCCAGCCGACCACCTACATCTAATGAAAAACTGTTTTTT. This sequence joins TRBV9 and TRBJ1-4; the D is unclear. Germline V gene lookup returns CDR1 SGDLS and CDR2 YYNGEE. The CDR3 has 14 residues. The V and J ends lost 7 bases and 3 bases respectively, with 13 bases between them.

The chain joins TRBV13 to TRBJ2-3; D is unresolved. The germline V gene encodes CDR1 PRHDT and CDR2 FYEKMQ (reference sequence). The V and J ends lost 2 bases and 7 bases respectively, with 19 bases between them. The CDR3 length is 16 residues. DNA for the CDR3: TGTGCCAGCAGCTTACTTCGTTCGCACGATCGGAATACGCAGTATTTT. Residues: CASSLLRSHDRNTQYF.

The chain combines TRBV19 with TRBJ2-3; 14 bases match TRBD2. Trimming removed 3 bases from V and 5 bases from J; junction bases left unmatched: 7. The CDR3 consists of 17 residues. CDR1 is LNHDA and CDR2 is SQIVND in the germline V gene (reference sequence). CDR3 residues: CASSMGTSGGPGDTQYF. The CDR3 DNA follows: TGTGCCAGTAGTATGGGGACTAGCGGGGGCCCGGGAGATACGCAGTATTTT.

This sequence joins TRBV4-1 and TRBJ2-1, with D perhaps matching TRBD1 (6 bases). Germline V lookup: CDR1 MGHRA, CDR2 YSYEKL. Trimming removed 0 bases at V and 13 bases at J, with 10 bases between. The CDR3 contains 12 residues. The CDR3, as DNA: TGCGCCAGCAGCCAAGATTACAGGGTACAGTTCTTC. Translating it yields CASSQDYRVQFF.

The chain has TRBV2 and TRBJ2-7; TRBD2 matches 7 bases. Germline-derived CDR1 and CDR2 are SNHLY and FYNNEI. CDR3 length: 17 amino acids. V was clipped by 5 bases and J by 0 bases; unmatched bases: 13. The CDR3: CASSSPQSGVRSYEQYF. CDR3 in DNA: TGTGCCAGCAGTTCCCCACAAAGCGGGGTTCGCTCCTACGAGCAGTACTTC.

This chain links TRBV5-8 with TRBJ1-4; 7 bases match TRBD1. Germline lookup yields CDR1 SGHTS and CDR2 YDEGEE. J was trimmed by 4 bases and V by 8 bases; bases with no gene match: 14. The CDR3 is 16 amino acids. CDR3 protein: CASTTGTFAHNEKLFF. The CDR3 DNA reads as TGTGCCAGTACGACAGGGACCTTCGCCCATAATGAAAAACTGTTTTTT.